This T cell receptor beta chain comes out of a study of vaccination effects on CD4 cells after COVID-19. Whole-study context: Post-vaccine draws lagged the second dose by a median of 72 days.

The ViraFEST assay expanded antigen-specific CD4+ T cells with viral peptide pools before sequencing. Upon completion of around 9 days in culture, CD4+ T cells were isolated. Participants each got two BNT162b2 or mRNA-1273 vaccine doses. The vaccine recipients had no prior SARS-CoV-2 infection, with negative nucleocapsid antibodies. A half-volume exchange with IL-2 medium occurred on days 3 and 7. Germline V gene data show CDR1 as SGHNT and CDR2 as YYREEE (reference sequence). V lost 4 bases, J lost 2 bases, and 8 bases stayed unmatched. The CDR3 totals 16 residues. Notes on the study in general: Early timepoints after infection were absent, and convalescent patients were few in the study.

Data came from immunoSEQ multiplex PCR; TCRdb stores just in-frame clones and leaves some out. The sample has about 28,000 clones; roughly 70% are singletons. For this clone: Its matching antigen is unknown.

The receptor was isolated from a human donor who received a COVID-19 vaccine. This material consisted of CD4+ T cells from PBMCs cultured with HCoV-NL63 spike peptides, taken after COVID-19 vaccination. The chain has TRBV5-4 and TRBJ1-1; 10 positions agree with TRBD1. The CDR3 region has the DNA TGTGCCAGCAGCCGGCCAGACAGGGGGCGAAACACTGAAGCTTTCTTT. Translated: CASSRPDRGRNTEAFF.